This entry describes one TCR beta chain. Its antigen is undetermined. Although they were nominally healthy when sampled, donors likely had unrecorded immune exposures. 60 Vbeta and 13 Jbeta primers were used in PCR. Repertoires were generated with immunoSEQ multiplex PCR, while TCRdb's copy carries only in-frame clones and drops some. The sample table includes 75,000 to 95,000 clones. V lost 7 bases to trimming and J lost 7 bases; unmatched junction nucleotides: 6. The CDR3 extends over 13 amino acids. The germline CDR1 and CDR2 sequences are MNHEY and SMNVEV (reference sequence). The sample comes from a study of cytomegalovirus exposure and HLA in healthy donors. Regarding the study as a whole: A prior analysis recorded that most TCR beta V segments were productive about 90% or about 30% of the time. Relative to the approximately 700-donor mean, N-insertions were reportedly fewer in an Asian-associated ancestry cluster in a later analysis.

The TCR originated in a girl aged 5-17 years in good health and CMV-seropositive. The rearrangement joins TRBV27 to TRBJ2-2, with 7 bases fitting TRBD1. Material: PBMCs. CDR3 loop: CASKRQGIGELFF. CDR3 nucleotides: TGTGCCAGCAAGAGACAGGGTATCGGGGAGCTGTTTTTT.